The rows below give T cell receptor beta chains drawn from one sample of a study of OX40 agonist ivuxolimab in advanced cancers. Libraries were prepared by immunoSEQ multiplex PCR; TCRdb keeps only in-frame clonotypes and omits some of them. This table holds more than 40,000 clones, about 90% found once. The input for sequencing was CD4+ or CD8+ T cells sorted from blood, taken in a trial of the OX40 agonist ivuxolimab. The receptors originated from an adult with an advanced solid tumor such as melanoma, head and neck, liver or kidney cancer. The CDR3 runs from the conserved cysteine through the conserved F or W.

V gene | CDR3 protein
TRBV7-2 | CASSPGQWASNGYTF
TRBV27 | CASSLRLATAYEQYF
TRBV2 | CASRGHSHNSPLHF
TRBV7-2 | CASSLGGTGANYGYTF
TRBV28 | CASSLSTGWYEKLFF
TRBV19 | CASSPGMASANTGELFF
TRBV28 | CASTPGAVTGVGGYTF
TRBV5-1 | CASSPGTGGGDTEAFF
TRBV2 | CASSRTVNTGELFF
TRBV30 | CAWSVRVRETQYF
TRBV11-3 | CASSLLREPNEQYF
TRBV12-5 | CATRQGNSPLHF
TRBV9 | CASSVESQGTGELFF
TRBV9 | CASSVAGNTEAFF
TRBV5-1 | CASSYNLAGDPDTQYF
TRBV4-2 | CASSVTGAGTGELFF
TRBV5-1 | CASSDRDRALEAFF
TRBV5-5 | CASSGQVYEQYF
TRBV7-3 | CASSPPSGNEQFF
TRBV11-3 | CASSLDPNEQYF
TRBV19 | CASSILGGPTTGELFF
TRBV5-1 | CASSLQRVAFDEQYF
TRBV2 | CASSGDGWNTEAFF
TRBV7-2 | CASSPFRDEQYF
TRBV30 | CASTGEEEKLFF
TRBV5-8 | CASSPGTSGVWETQYF
TRBV2 | CASSSPLMGGETQYF
TRBV12-5 | CASGFGRPGLDGEQYF
TRBV12-5 | CASGSDGLNQPQHF
TRBV7-9 | CASSLAIGAEQFF
TRBV18 | CASSPFSLAQQETQYF
TRBV5-1 | CASSFQGLNQYF
TRBV30 | CAWTAGGPNEQFF
TRBV4-1 | CASSQHPQGFSNQPQHF
TRBV5-5 | CASSLRGVYSNVGGNQPQHF
TRBV4-1 | CASSRGQAINYGYTF
TRBV5-1 | CASSLRLADSTDTQYF
TRBV20-1 | CSAEKTDTQYF
TRBV5-1 | CASSEQGYELETQYF
TRBV27 | CASSLWGGVGEQYF
TRBV28 | CASSPGTSGYGYTF
TRBV28 | CASSPWTENEKLFF